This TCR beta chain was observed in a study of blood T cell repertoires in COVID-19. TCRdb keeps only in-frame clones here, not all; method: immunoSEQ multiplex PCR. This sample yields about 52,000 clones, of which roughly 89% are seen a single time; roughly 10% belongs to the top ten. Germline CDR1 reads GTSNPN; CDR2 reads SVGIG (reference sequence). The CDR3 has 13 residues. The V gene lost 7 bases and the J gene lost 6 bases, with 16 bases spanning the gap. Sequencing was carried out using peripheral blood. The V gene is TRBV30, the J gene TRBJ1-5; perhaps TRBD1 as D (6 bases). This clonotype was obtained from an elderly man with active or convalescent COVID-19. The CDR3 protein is CAYQDSQGQPQHF. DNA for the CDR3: TGTGCCTACCAGGACAGCCAGGGTCAGCCCCAGCATTTT. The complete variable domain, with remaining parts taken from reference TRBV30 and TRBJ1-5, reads SQTIHQWPATLVQPVGSPLSLECTVEGTSNPNLYWYRQAAGRGLQLLFYSVGIGQISSEVPQNLSASRPQDRQFILSSKKLLLSDSGFYLCAYQDSQGQPQHFGDGTRLSIL.